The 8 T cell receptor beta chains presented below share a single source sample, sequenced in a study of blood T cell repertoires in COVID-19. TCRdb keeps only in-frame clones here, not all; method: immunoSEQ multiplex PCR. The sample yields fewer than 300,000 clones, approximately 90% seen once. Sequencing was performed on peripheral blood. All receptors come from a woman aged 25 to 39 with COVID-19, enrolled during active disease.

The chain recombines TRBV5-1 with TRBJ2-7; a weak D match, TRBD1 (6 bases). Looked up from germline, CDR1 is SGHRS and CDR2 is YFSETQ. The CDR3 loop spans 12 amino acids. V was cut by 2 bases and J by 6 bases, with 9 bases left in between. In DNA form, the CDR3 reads TGCGCCAGCAGCTTACAGGGTGCCGAGCAGTACTTC. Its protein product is CASSLQGAEQYF.

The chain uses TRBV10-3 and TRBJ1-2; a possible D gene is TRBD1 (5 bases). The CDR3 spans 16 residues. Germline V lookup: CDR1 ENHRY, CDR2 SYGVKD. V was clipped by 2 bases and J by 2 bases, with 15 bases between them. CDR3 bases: TGTGCCATCAGTGAGGGGCAGGGAAGGACAAACTATGGCTACACCTTC. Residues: CAISEGQGRTNYGYTF.

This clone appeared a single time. CDR3 bases: TGTGCCAGCGTTCTACCGGGGGTCGGGGAGCTGTTTTTT. This sequence encodes CASVLPGVGELFF. J is TRBJ2-2 and V is TRBV7-9, with a tentative D call TRBD2 (6 bases). Trimming removed 8 bases at V and 7 bases at J, with 14 bases between. The CDR3 covers 13 residues. Per the germline V gene, CDR1 is SEHNR and CDR2 is FQNEAQ (reference sequence).

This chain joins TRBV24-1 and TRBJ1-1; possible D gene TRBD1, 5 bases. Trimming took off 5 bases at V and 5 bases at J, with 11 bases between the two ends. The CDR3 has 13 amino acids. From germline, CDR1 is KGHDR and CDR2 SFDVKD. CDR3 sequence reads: CATSAKGLTEAFF. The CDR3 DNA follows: TGTGCCACCAGTGCTAAGGGGTTGACTGAAGCTTTCTTT.

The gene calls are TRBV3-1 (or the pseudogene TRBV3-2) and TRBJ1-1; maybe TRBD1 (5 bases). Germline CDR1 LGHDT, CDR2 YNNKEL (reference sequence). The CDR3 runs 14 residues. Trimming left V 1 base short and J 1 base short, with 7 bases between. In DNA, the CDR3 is TGTGCCAGCAGCCAAGGACAGCAGAACACTGAAGCTTTCTTT. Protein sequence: CASSQGQQNTEAFF.

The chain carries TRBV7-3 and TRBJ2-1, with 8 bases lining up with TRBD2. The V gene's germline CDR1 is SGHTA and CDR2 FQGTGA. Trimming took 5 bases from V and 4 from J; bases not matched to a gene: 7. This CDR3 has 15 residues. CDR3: CASSVVSGTYNEQFF. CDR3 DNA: TGTGCCAGCAGCGTTGTTAGCGGGACTTACAATGAGCAGTTCTTC.

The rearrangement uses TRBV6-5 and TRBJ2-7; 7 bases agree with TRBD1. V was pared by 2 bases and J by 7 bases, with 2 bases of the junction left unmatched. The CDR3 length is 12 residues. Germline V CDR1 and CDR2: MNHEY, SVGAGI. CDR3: CASSYTTGEQYF. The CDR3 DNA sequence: TGTGCCAGCAGTTACACGACAGGGGAGCAGTACTTC.

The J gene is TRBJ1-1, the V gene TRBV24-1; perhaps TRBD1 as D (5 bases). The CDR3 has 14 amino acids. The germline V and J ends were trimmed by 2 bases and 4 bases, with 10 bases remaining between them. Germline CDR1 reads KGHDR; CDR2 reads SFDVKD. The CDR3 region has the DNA TGTGCCACCAGTGATTCAAGGGGAAGCACTGAAGCTTTCTTT. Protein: CATSDSRGSTEAFF.